This T cell receptor beta chain is from a study of T cells in Graves' hyperthyroidism and ophthalmopathy. Study results and caveats: It was a median about 6.5 months before onset that the model predicted ophthalmopathy. Most clonotypes expanded in the thyroid (above 0.001) were also present in blood.

This clonotype was found many times. Its antigen is not identified. 10 ml fresh peripheral blood yielded the PBMCs. The investigators amplified TCR beta CDR3 regions from RNA transcripts. The TCR CDR3 was amplified in a first-round RT-PCR using the HTBI primer set. TCRdb reprocessed the multiplex PCR reads via MiXCR and lists one record per CDR3 protein. Seen here are 200,000 to 250,000 distinct CDR3 sequences, less than 20% observed once, and the top ten hold about 29%. Germline CDR1 GTSNPN, CDR2 SVGIG (reference sequence). The trim removed 0 bases at V and 1 base at J, leaving 10 bases unmatched. This CDR3 contains 19 residues.

The specimen was blood. The TCR sequence derives from a woman aged 18-29 years with Graves' ophthalmopathy. This rearrangement joins TRBV30 to TRBJ2-1; 12 nucleotides line up with TRBD2. The CDR3 loop reads CAWSVGLAGGLGSYNEQFF. In DNA, the CDR3 is TGTGCCTGGAGTGTAGGGCTAGCGGGAGGGTTGGGATCCTACAATGAGCAGTTCTTC.